The 27 T cell receptor beta chains listed next were all sequenced from one sample in a study of blood T cell repertoires in COVID-19. Assay used: immunoSEQ multiplex PCR; TCRdb lists only in-frame clones, some missing. The sample carries 150,000 to 200,000 clones, 60% to 85% recorded once. Sequenced: peripheral blood. Receptors were obtained from a man aged 60-69 years with acute or convalescent COVID-19.

V is TRBV29-1 and J is TRBJ1-6; 8 bases are shared with TRBD1. The CDR3 has 13 amino acids. From germline, CDR1 is SQVTM and CDR2 ANQGSEA. V dropped 4 bases and J dropped 6; count of bases not matched to a gene: 2. Here the CDR3 reads CSVADRGNSPLHF. The CDR3 bases are TGCAGCGTTGCAGACAGGGGTAATTCACCCCTCCACTTT.

This chain links TRBV19 with TRBJ2-1; a possible D gene is TRBD2 (5 bases). Germline assignment: CDR1 LNHDA and CDR2 SQIVND (reference sequence). Trimming stripped 3 bases from V and 13 bases from J, with 13 bases between. There are 12 residues in the CDR3. As DNA, the CDR3 is TGTGCCAGTAGTATGAGGGTGGGGAATCAGTTCTTC. This encodes CASSMRVGNQFF. Full variable domain (remainder filled in from reference TRBV19 and TRBJ2-1): DGGITQSPKYLFRKEGQNVTLSCEQNLNHDAMYWYRQDPGQGLRLIYYSQIVNDFQKGDIAEGYSVSREKKESFPLTVTSAQKNPTAFYLCASSMRVGNQFFGPGTRLTVL.

This sequence joins TRBV11-2 and TRBJ2-7, with 8 positions matching TRBD1. The V and J ends lost 3 bases and 6 bases, in that order; junction bases with no gene match: 10. The CDR3 is 15 residues long. The V gene's germline CDR1 is SGHAT and CDR2 FQNNGV. The CDR3 bases are TGTGCCAGCAGCTTTGGTGGGGGACAGGAAGGCGAGCAGTACTTC. As protein: CASSFGGGQEGEQYF.

Many counts were recorded for this clone. This sequence joins TRBV30 and TRBJ2-7; 7 bases agree with TRBD2. Unmatched junction bases numbered 5, after V lost 0 bases and J lost 3 bases. CDR1 is GTSNPN, CDR2 SVGIG, per germline (reference sequence). The CDR3 has 14 amino acids. The CDR3 spells CAWSVVGGYYEQYF. The CDR3 DNA reads as TGTGCCTGGAGTGTAGTCGGGGGGTACTACGAGCAGTACTTC. The full variable domain, in which reference TRBV30 and TRBJ2-7 provide the parts outside the CDR3, is SQTIHQWPATLVQPVGSPLSLECTVEGTSNPNLYWYRQAAGRGLQLLFYSVGIGQISSEVPQNLSASRPQDRQFILSSKKLLLSDSGFYLCAWSVVGGYYEQYFGPGTRLTVT.

The chain employs TRBV11-2 and TRBJ2-1; 9 nucleotides agree with TRBD1. The V segment lost 1 base and the J segment 4 bases; nucleotides outside the gene matches: 5. The CDR3 contains 16 residues. Germline values: CDR1 SGHAT, CDR2 FQNNGV. This CDR3 reads CASSLGTGGLYNEQFF. For the CDR3, the DNA is TGTGCCAGCAGCTTAGGAACAGGGGGCCTGTACAATGAGCAGTTCTTC.

The J gene is TRBJ2-7, the V gene TRBV5-4; D might be TRBD1 (6 bases). The germline V gene has CDR1 SGHNT and CDR2 YYREEE (reference sequence). This CDR3 spans 15 amino acids. Trimming shortened V by 0 bases and J by 5 bases, and 15 bases separated the two germline ends. The CDR3 DNA reads as TGTGCCAGCAGCTTGGATTCAGGGGCGGATAACGAGCAGTACTTC. It specifies CASSLDSGADNEQYF. Using reference TRBV5-4 and TRBJ2-7 for the parts outside the CDR3, the full variable domain is ETGVTQSPTHLIKTRGQQVTLRCSSQSGHNTVSWYQQALGQGPQFIFQYYREEENGRGNFPPRFSGLQFPNYSSELNVNALELDDSALYLCASSLDSGADNEQYFGPGTRLTVT.

The chain joins TRBV19 to TRBJ2-5; no clear D. Germline CDR1 and CDR2: LNHDA and SQIVND (reference sequence). The ends were cut back, 4 bases at V and 4 bases at J, with 10 bases in the middle. The CDR3 contains 13 residues. The CDR3 protein is CASSTVPPETQYF. CDR3 in DNA: TGTGCCAGTAGTACGGTCCCCCCAGAGACCCAGTACTTC. Filled out from reference TRBV19 and TRBJ2-5, the complete variable domain reads DGGITQSPKYLFRKEGQNVTLSCEQNLNHDAMYWYRQDPGQGLRLIYYSQIVNDFQKGDIAEGYSVSREKKESFPLTVTSAQKNPTAFYLCASSTVPPETQYFGPGTRLLVL.

V is TRBV4-3 and J is TRBJ2-1, with 10 bases identical to TRBD1. Germline-derived CDR1 and CDR2 are LGHNA and YSLEER. The V gene end was trimmed by 0 bases and the J gene end by 6 bases; junction bases not matched to a gene: 2. This CDR3 region has 15 residues. The CDR3 region is CASSQEDRGVNEQFF. DNA for the CDR3: TGCGCCAGCAGCCAAGAGGACAGGGGGGTCAATGAGCAGTTCTTC.

This clone was picked up many times. J is TRBJ2-1 and V is TRBV5-1; D is uncertain. Trimming cost V 3 bases and J 4 bases, with 14 bases left between them. Germline CDR1 SGHRS, CDR2 YFSETQ. The CDR3 is made up of 15 amino acids. The CDR3 coding sequence is TGCGCCAGCAGCTCGACGGGTTCGAGTTACAATGAGCAGTTCTTC. The encoded protein is CASSSTGSSYNEQFF.

The chain couples TRBV6-4 to TRBJ1-6; 8 bases are a match to TRBD1. The junction had 3 bases not matched to a gene; V was cut back by 6 bases and J by 5 bases. Germline CDR1 reads MRHNA; CDR2 reads SNTAGT. The CDR3 totals 14 residues. The CDR3 protein is CASSATGDNSPLHF. In DNA form, the CDR3 reads TGTGCCAGCAGCGCGACAGGGGATAATTCACCCCTCCACTTT.

CDR3 sequence: CASSPPPGQAYQETQYF. Here the CDR3 DNA reads TGTGCCAGCAGCCCCCCTCCGGGACAGGCCTACCAAGAGACCCAGTACTTC. The chain recombines TRBV7-9 with TRBJ2-5; 8 bases are a match to TRBD1. Germline V gene sequence: CDR1 SEHNR, CDR2 FQNEAQ (reference sequence). The ends lost 5 bases at V and 0 bases at J; junction bases unmatched: 11. The CDR3 contains 17 residues.

This clone was seen just once. The J gene is TRBJ1-5, the V gene TRBV30; D uncertain. The CDR3 extends over 14 amino acids. Germline V gene lookup returns CDR1 GTSNPN and CDR2 SVGIG (reference sequence). V was pared by 1 base and J by 2 bases, with 9 bases between. The CDR3 region is CAWSGRSGNQPQHF. The CDR3 DNA reads TGTGCCTGGAGTGGTCGTTCGGGCAATCAGCCCCAGCATTTT.

This clone came up a few times. The chain employs TRBV11-3 and TRBJ1-1; 7 bases are a match to TRBD1. V shed 5 bases, J shed 5 bases, and the junction held 5 bases outside the gene matches. The germline V gene encodes CDR1 SGHNT and CDR2 YENEEA. CDR3 length: 13 residues. CDR3 sequence: CASSPIQGTEAFF. The CDR3 DNA is TGTGCCAGCAGCCCGATACAGGGGACTGAAGCTTTCTTT. The full variable domain, with the rest looked up from reference TRBV11-3 and TRBJ1-1, is EAGVVQSPRYKIIEKKQPVAFWCNPISGHNTLYWYLQNLGQGPELLIRYENEEAVDDSQLPKDRFSAERLKGVDSTLKIQPAELGDSAVYLCASSPIQGTEAFFGQGTRLTVV.

The chain combines TRBV15 with TRBJ1-4; 9 bases align to TRBD1. The V and J ends lost 4 bases and 3 bases, in that order; junction bases with no gene match: 3. CDR3 length: 15 amino acids. CDR1 and CDR2 (germline): LNHNV, YYDKDF (reference sequence). The CDR3: CATSNYRGPNEKLFF. As DNA, the CDR3 is TGTGCCACCAGCAACTACAGGGGGCCTAATGAAAAACTGTTTTTT.

V gene TRBV29-1 combines with J gene TRBJ2-2; D not resolved. This CDR3 is 13 amino acids long. CDR1 SQVTM and CDR2 ANQGSEA come from the germline V gene. The V end was cut by 5 bases, the J end by 0 bases, with 7 bases between. This chain's CDR3 is CSVFDTNTGELFF. DNA for the CDR3: TGCAGCGTTTTTGACACGAACACCGGGGAGCTGTTTTTT.

A few counts support this clone. The chain couples TRBV18 to TRBJ1-1; D unresolved. Trimming pared 3 bases from V and 6 bases from J, leaving 8 bases between. Per the germline V gene, CDR1 is KGHSH and CDR2 is LQKENI. There are 12 residues in the CDR3. The CDR3 DNA is TGTGCCAGCTCACCTGCCGGGGCTGAAGCTTTCTTT. It yields the protein CASSPAGAEAFF.

The V gene is TRBV9, the J gene TRBJ2-5; TRBD1 matches 8 bases. The CDR3 has 15 amino acids. Germline CDR1 and CDR2: SGDLS and YYNGEE. Trimming took 4 bases from V and 2 from J; bases not matched to a gene: 7. DNA for the CDR3: TGTGCCAGCAGCCCACACCGGGACAGGCAAGAGACCCAGTACTTC. This gives the protein CASSPHRDRQETQYF.

This chain links TRBV24-1 with TRBJ1-5; the match to TRBD1 covers 11 bases. CDR3 length: 16 residues. The J segment lost 3 bases and the V segment lost 5 bases, leaving 5 bases of the junction unmatched. CDR1 is KGHDR and CDR2 is SFDVKD in the germline V gene. CDR3 residues: CATSGVGQGANQPQHF. The CDR3 DNA is TGTGCCACCAGTGGGGTTGGACAGGGGGCCAATCAGCCCCAGCATTTT.

The genes are TRBV11-2 and TRBJ2-6; the match to TRBD1 covers 9 bases. V dropped 5 bases and J dropped 0; count of bases not matched to a gene: 5. CDR3 length equals 17 residues. From germline, CDR1 is SGHAT and CDR2 FQNNGV. Here the CDR3 reads CASSVQGAISGANVLTF. The CDR3 DNA reads as TGTGCCAGCAGCGTACAGGGGGCGATCTCTGGGGCCAACGTCCTGACTTTC.

The V gene is TRBV19, the J gene TRBJ1-2; the D is unclear. CDR1 and CDR2 (germline): LNHDA, SQIVND (reference sequence). V gave up 3 bases and J gave up 8 bases, with 10 bases separating them. The CDR3 runs 12 residues. The CDR3 nucleotides are TGTGCCAGTAGTATCGGTAACCACGGCTACACCTTC. Translation gives CASSIGNHGYTF.

CDR3 residues: CASSVARGREEQFF. Here the CDR3 DNA reads TGTGCCAGCAGCGTAGCCAGGGGGCGAGAGGAGCAGTTCTTC. The chain uses TRBV9 and TRBJ2-1, with TRBD1 identical over 8 bases. The CDR3 runs to 14 residues. Unmatched junction bases numbered 6, after V lost 0 bases and J lost 10 bases. Looked up from germline, CDR1 is SGDLS and CDR2 is YYNGEE.

J is TRBJ1-1 and V is TRBV4-1; D call uncertain. The CDR3 has 14 amino acids. Germline CDR1 is MGHRA and CDR2 is YSYEKL. V was cut by 0 bases and J by 0 bases, with 5 bases left in between. The CDR3 is CASSQESVNTEAFF. CDR3 coding DNA: TGCGCCAGCAGCCAAGAATCCGTGAACACTGAAGCTTTCTTT.

This clone was picked up one time. This chain uses TRBV19 with TRBJ1-3; TRBD1 aligns across 9 bases. The CDR3 sequence is 14 residues long. Germline assignment: CDR1 LNHDA and CDR2 SQIVND (reference sequence). The trim removed 9 bases at V and 0 bases at J, leaving 3 bases unmatched. The CDR3 DNA reads as TGTGCCAGCCAGACAGGGGGCTCTGGAAACACCATATATTTT. Translating it yields CASQTGGSGNTIYF.

The V and J genes are TRBV29-1 and TRBJ2-3; 12 positions match TRBD2. Germline V CDR1 and CDR2: SQVTM, ANQGSEA. With V trimmed by 7 bases and J by 0 bases, 8 bases remained unmatched. CDR3 length: 16 amino acids. CDR3 sequence: CSAKRLAGGSTDTQYF. CDR3 in DNA: TGCAGCGCCAAACGTCTAGCGGGGGGGAGCACAGATACGCAGTATTTT.

V is TRBV2 and J is TRBJ2-3, with D uncertain. CDR3 length: 12 residues. The germline gives CDR1 SNHLY, CDR2 FYNNEI. V lost 4 bases and J 6 bases, leaving 8 bases between the germline ends. CDR3 region: CASSVMQDTQYF. The DNA for the CDR3 is TGTGCCAGCAGTGTAATGCAGGATACGCAGTATTTT.

The chain uses TRBV11-2 and TRBJ2-7; D unclear. The length of the CDR3 is 14 residues. CDR1 and CDR2 (germline): SGHAT, FQNNGV. V was cut by 4 bases and J by 0 bases, with 10 bases left in between. The CDR3 loop reads CASSSYLNSYEQYF. As DNA, the CDR3 is TGTGCCAGCAGCTCCTACTTAAACTCCTACGAGCAGTACTTC.

The CDR3 spells CASSRDSISSGANVLTF. The DNA of the CDR3 is TGCGCCAGCAGCCGGGACTCTATTAGCTCTGGGGCCAACGTCCTGACTTTC. The rearrangement links TRBV5-1 to TRBJ2-6; possible D gene TRBD2, 6 bases. CDR3 length equals 17 residues. Per the germline V gene, CDR1 is SGHRS and CDR2 is YFSETQ. V was shortened by 4 bases and J by 0 bases, with 14 bases between the two germline ends. The variable domain in full, completed from reference TRBV5-1 and TRBJ2-6, reads KAGVTQTPRYLIKTRGQQVTLSCSPISGHRSVSWYQQTPGQGLQFLFEYFSETQRNKGNFPGRFSGRQFSNSRSEMNVSTLELGDSALYLCASSRDSISSGANVLTFGAGSRLTVL.